The source of this TCR beta chain is a study of regulatory T cells in long-lasting Graves disease. Germline CDR1 is MDHEN and CDR2 is SYDVKM. CDR3 size: 11 residues. V lost 6 bases, J lost 5 bases, and 7 bases lay in between. The table lists this clonotype with many counts. Its antigen is currently unknown. The time point was: newly diagnosed GD, antithyroid drugs for less than 3 months. Scientists built the TCR library using RNA that was extracted from PBMCs. The source of the patients was an endocrinology department in Xi'an, China. Building of the TCR beta libraries involved iRepertoire HTBI primers and Arm-PCR of CDR3 regions. TCRdb re-called the multiplex PCR reads through MiXCR, storing one row per CDR3 protein. The data contain about 320,000 distinct CDR3 sequences, over 15% of them seen just once; the ten biggest clones take up more than 35%. Overall study results and limits: There was favoring of TRBV28, TRBJ1-2 and TRBJ2-5 in persistent disease. What was studied was peripheral blood only, and not thyroid tissue.

This receptor was taken from a female donor with Graves disease. The chain employs TRBV28 and TRBJ2-5; D remains unclear. Sequenced here: peripheral blood mononuclear cells (PBMCs), sampled at new diagnosis, from a patient treated with antithyroid drugs. The CDR3 nucleotides are TGTGCCAGCAGAATATCGGAGACCCAGTACTTC. This gives the protein CASRISETQYF.